This T cell receptor (beta chain) is from a study of cytomegalovirus exposure and HLA in healthy donors. General observations from the study: Most TCRs appeared rarely, but some public TCRs recurred in many donors. Being productive about 87% or about 30% of the time was typical of most TCR beta V segments in an earlier analysis. What was likely a sequencing artifact was a cluster of highly shared sequence variants.

The V gene lost 2 bases and the J gene lost 4 bases, with 8 bases spanning the gap. This CDR3 spans 13 amino acids. CDR1 and CDR2 (germline): SGHTA, FQGNSA. Likely unrecorded immune exposures existed in these nominally healthy donors. The PCR employed 60 Vbeta primers together with 13 Jbeta primers. Clones were read by immunoSEQ multiplex PCR, and TCRdb kept only the in-frame ones, dropping some. The sample gives 95,000 to 150,000 clones, around 80% of which show up once; 0.95% to 1.5% is in the top ten. Note on this clone: Its antigen is not known.

Material: PBMCs. The clonotype was recovered from a female donor in good health and CMV-seronegative. V is TRBV7-2 and J is TRBJ1-1; D is unresolved. CDR3 in DNA: TGTGCCAGCAGCTTAACTATGACCACTGAAGCTTTCTTT. Translated, it gives CASSLTMTTEAFF. Variable domain in full (rest from reference TRBV7-2 and TRBJ1-1): GAGVSQSPSNKVTEKGKDVELRCDPISGHTALYWYRQSLGQGLEFLIYFQGNSAPDKSGLPSDRFSAERTGGSVSTLTIQRTQQEDSAVYLCASSLTMTTEAFFGQGTRLTVV.